This T cell receptor beta chain emerged from a study of regulatory T cells in long-lasting Graves disease. HTBI primers from iRepertoire and Arm-PCR of CDR3 regions yielded the TCR beta libraries. TCRdb re-called the multiplex PCR reads with MiXCR, one entry per CDR3 protein. The repertoire holds fewer than 400,000 distinct CDR3 sequences, with 15% to 20% as singletons. CDR3 size: 12 residues. This clonotype was observed once. Germline is not matched at one junction end, which may reflect a read error. The time point here: newly diagnosed GD, antithyroid drugs for less than 3 months. The TCR library used RNA extracted from PBMCs.

This chain joins TRBV12-3 or TRBV12-4 and TRBJ2-3, with a tentative D call TRBD2 (6 bases). The specimen was peripheral blood mononuclear cells (PBMCs), collected at new diagnosis, from a patient treated with antithyroid drugs. This receptor was identified in a female donor with Graves disease. CDR3 DNA: TGTGCCAGCAGTTTAGGGAGGGGATCTCAGTCTTTT. It translates to CASSLGRGSQSF.